This entry lists 27 T cell receptor beta chains sequenced from one sample in a study of T cell changes during pregnancy in multiple sclerosis. The method was immunoSEQ multiplex PCR; TCRdb's version includes in-frame clones alone and lacks a portion of them. The sample yields about 75,000 clones, 80% to 90% seen once. This sample comprised peripheral blood, obtained in the first trimester of pregnancy. The receptors shown here come from a female donor in good health, enrolled as a control in a pregnancy study.

This chain connects TRBV5-1 to TRBJ2-2; D might be TRBD2 (5 bases). The CDR3 loop spans 14 amino acids. Deletions cut 0 bases from V and 4 bases from J, with 7 bases between. The germline V gene encodes CDR1 SGHRS and CDR2 YFSETQ. CDR3 region: CASSLAGSTGELFF. In DNA, the CDR3 is TGCGCCAGCAGCTTGGCGGGGAGCACCGGGGAGCTGTTTTTT.

The gene calls are TRBV5-1 and TRBJ1-1; 8 bases line up with TRBD1. Germline loops: CDR1 SGHRS, CDR2 YFSETQ. V shed 4 bases and J 6 bases; nucleotides not matched to a gene: 2. The CDR3 extends over 12 amino acids. Here the CDR3 reads CASSGQGSEAFF. The DNA of the CDR3 is TGCGCCAGCAGCGGACAGGGATCTGAAGCTTTCTTT.

The genes are TRBV7-9 and TRBJ2-5, with TRBD2 matching 11 bases. Per germline, CDR1 SEHNR and CDR2 FQNEAQ (reference sequence). CDR3 length equals 15 residues. After removal of 1 base from V and 6 bases from J, the junction contained 4 bases not matched to a gene. The CDR3 sequence is CASSLEVAGGKTQYF. The CDR3 bases are TGTGCCAGCAGCTTAGAGGTAGCGGGGGGGAAGACCCAGTACTTC.

This chain links TRBV27 with TRBJ1-1; 8 nucleotides match TRBD1. Losses at the gene ends were 3 bases for V and 0 bases for J; bases not matched to a gene: 6. This CDR3 comprises 16 residues. Germline V gives CDR1 MNHEY, CDR2 SMNVEV (reference sequence). CDR3 sequence: CASSFGQGEMNTEAFF. In DNA, the CDR3 is TGTGCCAGCAGTTTCGGACAGGGCGAGATGAACACTGAAGCTTTCTTT.

The rearrangement joins TRBV7-2 to TRBJ1-4; no clear D gene. Germline V gene lookup returns CDR1 SGHTA and CDR2 FQGNSA. Trimming left V 4 bases short and J 7 bases short, with 13 bases between. The CDR3 has 14 amino acids. CDR3 coding DNA: TGTGCCAGCAGCTCCCCGGGATTAAGTGAAAAACTGTTTTTT. Amino acid sequence: CASSSPGLSEKLFF.

The gene calls are TRBV5-5 and TRBJ1-1; 7 bases are shared with TRBD1. Germline CDR1 is SGHKS and CDR2 is YYEKEE (reference sequence). V was pared by 6 bases and J by 5 bases, with 10 bases of the junction left unmatched. CDR3 size: 14 residues. The CDR3: CASILTGSVTEAFF. CDR3 DNA: TGTGCCAGCATCCTGACAGGGAGCGTGACTGAAGCTTTCTTT.

This chain links TRBV7-2 with TRBJ1-1; 10 nucleotides agree with TRBD1. Germline V lookup: CDR1 SGHTA, CDR2 FQGNSA. The length of the CDR3 is 15 residues. V dropped 5 bases and J dropped 4; count of bases not matched to a gene: 7. CDR3 region: CASSPRQGASTEAFF. The CDR3 bases are TGTGCCAGCAGCCCGAGACAGGGGGCGAGCACTGAAGCTTTCTTT.

This clone was seen just once. The J gene is TRBJ2-3, the V gene TRBV6-5; 7 bases are shared with TRBD2. Per the germline V gene, CDR1 is MNHEY and CDR2 is SVGAGI. The CDR3 length is 15 residues. The V segment lost 3 bases and the J segment 4 bases; nucleotides outside the gene matches: 7. CDR3 sequence: CASSYSSAGADTQYF. In DNA, the CDR3 is TGTGCCAGCAGTTATTCGAGCGCGGGGGCAGATACGCAGTATTTT.

J is TRBJ2-3 and V is TRBV11-2, with 9 bases that match TRBD2. This CDR3 region has 16 residues. Germline assignment: CDR1 SGHAT and CDR2 FQNNGV. V shed 0 bases and J 2 bases; nucleotides not matched to a gene: 3. For the CDR3, the DNA is TGTGCCAGCAGCTTAGATCGCGGGGGGGTCACAGATACGCAGTATTTT. Protein sequence: CASSLDRGGVTDTQYF.

CDR3 coding DNA: TGTGCCAGCACCCTATTGGACGGGAGGGGTTACAATGAGCAGTTCTTC. Its translation: CASTLLDGRGYNEQFF. The V gene is TRBV6-4, the J gene TRBJ2-1; 8 nucleotides match TRBD2. The germline V gene has CDR1 MRHNA and CDR2 SNTAGT. The CDR3 is 16 amino acids. Trimming removed 7 bases from V and 4 bases from J; junction bases left unmatched: 12.

The CDR3 spells CASSRALGQLGEQYF. DNA of the CDR3: TGCGCCAGCAGCCGGGCACTCGGACAGCTGGGCGAGCAGTACTTC. V usage is TRBV4-3 and J usage is TRBJ2-7; tentatively, D is TRBD1 (6 bases). V was cut by 4 bases and J by 6 bases, with 19 bases left in between. Germline V gene sequence: CDR1 LGHNA, CDR2 YSLEER. The CDR3 is 15 amino acids.

This chain joins TRBV11-2 and TRBJ1-6; TRBD1 is a possible D gene (6 bases). The CDR3 loop spans 17 amino acids. With 1 base removed from V and 7 bases from J, the gap between germline ends came to 17 bases. Germline CDR1 and CDR2: SGHAT and FQNNGV. Written as DNA, the CDR3 is TGTGCCAGCAGCTTAGTATTACAGGGCGGGCGCAATTCACCCCTCCACTTT. It codes for CASSLVLQGGRNSPLHF.

The chain employs TRBV19 and TRBJ2-5, with D unresolved. Trimming took off 5 bases at V and 2 bases at J, with 12 bases between the two ends. This CDR3 is built from 14 residues. Germline V gene data show CDR1 as LNHDA and CDR2 as SQIVND (reference sequence). The CDR3 is CASSPAVTQETQYF. The DNA for the CDR3 is TGTGCCAGTAGTCCCGCGGTGACGCAAGAGACCCAGTACTTC.

The J gene is TRBJ2-5, the V gene TRBV9, with D perhaps matching TRBD1 (5 bases). Germline assignment: CDR1 SGDLS and CDR2 YYNGEE. The CDR3 runs 13 residues. Trimming removed 1 base from V and 3 bases from J, with 7 bases in between. The CDR3 region is CASSVSREETQYF. The DNA of the CDR3 is TGTGCCAGCAGCGTATCCAGGGAAGAGACCCAGTACTTC.

This chain links TRBV5-1 with TRBJ2-2, with 7 bases lining up with TRBD2. The CDR3 length is 14 residues. V lost 3 bases and J lost 5; bases outside the gene matches: 4. Looked up from germline, CDR1 is SGHRS and CDR2 is YFSETQ. The chain's CDR3 is CASSSGGPTGELFF. CDR3 bases: TGCGCCAGCAGCTCGGGGGGACCTACCGGGGAGCTGTTTTTT. The complete variable domain, with remaining parts taken from reference TRBV5-1 and TRBJ2-2, reads KAGVTQTPRYLIKTRGQQVTLSCSPISGHRSVSWYQQTPGQGLQFLFEYFSETQRNKGNFPGRFSGRQFSNSRSEMNVSTLELGDSALYLCASSSGGPTGELFFGEGSRLTVL.

This chain uses TRBV5-4 with TRBJ2-1; D uncertain. Germline V CDR1 and CDR2: SGHNT, YYREEE (reference sequence). Trimming took off 0 bases at V and 5 bases at J, with 9 bases between the two ends. The CDR3 spans 14 residues. The CDR3 spells CASSLAARNNEQFF. The CDR3, as DNA: TGTGCCAGCAGCTTGGCCGCTAGAAACAATGAGCAGTTCTTC.

This chain uses TRBV28 with TRBJ2-5; TRBD2 matches at 9 bases. This CDR3 has 17 residues. V lost 4 bases, J lost 2 bases, and 11 bases stayed unmatched. Germline loops: CDR1 MDHEN, CDR2 SYDVKM. CDR3 in DNA: TGTGCCAGCAGTTCCTTGCTGGCGGGGGGGTTTCAAGAGACCCAGTACTTC. This codes for CASSSLLAGGFQETQYF.

The chain joins TRBV18 to TRBJ2-5, with 8 nucleotides matching TRBD1. The germline gives CDR1 KGHSH, CDR2 LQKENI. The ends lost 5 bases at V and 5 bases at J; junction bases unmatched: 10. The CDR3 is 15 residues long. CDR3 bases: TGTGCCAGCTCAGCTGGACAGGGTGTACGGGAGACCCAGTACTTC. This gives the protein CASSAGQGVRETQYF.

The gene calls are TRBV5-4 and TRBJ2-3; 8 nucleotides line up with TRBD2. Trimming cost V 4 bases and J 4 bases; bases outside gene matches: 11. The CDR3 covers 16 residues. Germline V gives CDR1 SGHNT, CDR2 YYREEE (reference sequence). The CDR3 nucleotides read TGTGCCAGCAGCCTAAGTTCGGGGGGGGCCGCAGATACGCAGTATTTT. Its translation is CASSLSSGGAADTQYF.

This CDR3 reads CASSIGQGLEGYTF. CDR3 DNA: TGCGCCAGCAGCATAGGACAGGGCCTTGAGGGCTACACCTTC. The J gene is TRBJ1-2, the V gene TRBV5-1; 8 nucleotides align to TRBD1. Looked up from germline, CDR1 is SGHRS and CDR2 is YFSETQ. V trimming: 4 bases; J trimming: 8 bases; junction bases outside the gene matches: 10. The CDR3 covers 14 residues.

This rearrangement joins TRBV6-5 to TRBJ1-2; D is undetermined. Looked up from germline, CDR1 is MNHEY and CDR2 is SVGAGI. The germline V and J ends were trimmed by 4 bases and 0 bases, with 15 bases remaining between them. The CDR3 loop spans 16 amino acids. The CDR3 DNA reads as TGTGCCAGCAGTTTCGTCGGAGGTCCGGCTAACTATGGCTACACCTTC. Translation: CASSFVGGPANYGYTF.

The chain couples TRBV5-5 to TRBJ1-1; D may be TRBD1 (5 bases). The germline gives CDR1 SGHKS, CDR2 YYEKEE (reference sequence). The CDR3 loop spans 16 amino acids. Trimming took 0 bases from V and 6 from J, leaving 18 bases between them. CDR3 amino acids: CASSLGRGEDYPEAFF. The DNA for the CDR3 is TGTGCCAGCAGCTTGGGTAGGGGCGAAGATTACCCTGAAGCTTTCTTT.

This clone was seen only once. This chain links TRBV25-1 with TRBJ2-1; 12 bases align to TRBD2. There are 16 residues in the CDR3. V was clipped by 2 bases and J by 4 bases; unmatched bases: 3. CDR1 MGHDK and CDR2 SYGVNS come from the germline V gene. CDR3 amino acids: CASSETSGRLYNEQFF. CDR3 bases: TGTGCCAGCAGTGAAACTAGCGGGAGGTTGTACAATGAGCAGTTCTTC.

The chain couples TRBV18 to TRBJ1-6; weak D call: TRBD1 (5 bases). The CDR3 covers 13 residues. Germline-derived CDR1 and CDR2 are KGHSH and LQKENI. Deletions cut 8 bases from V and 10 bases from J, with 15 bases between. In nucleotides, the CDR3 is TGTGCCAGCCATAGGGGCGAAATCTCACCCCTCCACTTT. Amino acids: CASHRGEISPLHF.

Concerning this clone: Its ends do not fully match the called genes, so a read error is possible. The chain has TRBV7-7 and TRBJ2-1; D possibly corresponds to TRBD1 (6 bases). Germline V CDR1 and CDR2: SSHAT, FNYEAQ (reference sequence). This CDR3 has 14 residues. CDR3 nucleotide sequence: TGTGCTAGCAGCCCCCTGCAAGGTCCAGGGGTCCCGTTCTTC. Translating gives CASSPLQGPGVPFF.

This clone was found once. This chain connects TRBV2 to TRBJ2-3, with D maybe TRBD1 (5 bases). The CDR3 extends over 12 amino acids. V lost 5 bases and J lost 6, with 9 bases in between. Germline CDR1 and CDR2: SNHLY and FYNNEI. Here the CDR3 DNA reads TGTGCCAGCAGTCGGACACCCGATACGCAGTATTTT. This translates into CASSRTPDTQYF.

The chain carries TRBV28 and TRBJ1-4; the D is unclear. Between the trimmed V and J ends, which lost 1 base and 0 bases, there was a span of 9 bases. The CDR3 is 16 amino acids. The germline gives CDR1 MDHEN, CDR2 SYDVKM. CDR3 in amino acids: CASSLFSEATNEKLFF. CDR3 DNA: TGTGCCAGCAGTTTATTTTCCGAGGCAACTAATGAAAAACTGTTTTTT.